A selection of T cell receptor beta chains follows, all from one sample in a study of T cells in Graves' hyperthyroidism and ophthalmopathy. Each CDR3 protein gets one entry after TCRdb re-called the multiplex PCR reads with MiXCR. The table lists fewer than 800,000 distinct CDR3 sequences, roughly 17% of them singletons, with under 9.5% in the top ten. The sample was blood. These TCRs come from a man aged 18 to 29 with Graves' hyperthyroidism. Both conserved end residues are part of each CDR3. D genes are given only for firm matches. A clone size is listed for some rows: how often the clone was seen (once, few, many), or a class if it is expanded.

j_gene | v_gene | d_gene | abundance | CDR3nt | CDR3aa
TRBJ2-7 | TRBV12-3/TRBV12-4 | NA | few | TGTGCCAGCAGCCCACTAGAAACTACGACTATGGTCGAGCAGTACTTC | CASSPLETTTMVEQYF
TRBJ2-1 | TRBV28 | NA | few | TGTGCCAGCAGTTTAGCGGACTACAATAAGCAGTTCTTC | CASSLADYNKQFF
TRBJ2-5 | TRBV7-9 | NA | NA | TGTGCCAGCAGCTCAACTAGTTTGGAGACCCAGTACTTC | CASSSTSLETQYF
TRBJ2-1 | TRBV2 | NA | few | TGTGCCAGCGCAACGGACCGAGTGCTGTTCTTC | CASATDRVLFF
TRBJ2-1 | TRBV28 | TRBD1 | NA | TGTGCCAGCAGAATGACAGGGCTCTCCTACAATGAGCAGTTCTTC | CASRMTGLSYNEQFF
TRBJ2-1 | TRBV9 | TRBD2 | NA | TGTGCCAGCAGCGTAGAAGGGCTAGCGGGAGAGGGGCAGTTCTTC | CASSVEGLAGEGQFF
TRBJ2-7 | TRBV2 | NA | many | TGTGCCAGCACCGACTGGACATCCTACGAGCAGTACTTC | CASTDWTSYEQYF
TRBJ2-7 | TRBV2 | NA | many | TGTGCCAGCACCGGAGATCGGGCAGAGGCGTACGAGCAGTACTTC | CASTGDRAEAYEQYF
TRBJ2-7 | TRBV20-1 | NA | few | TGCAGTGCCGGACCGCACTCCTACGAGCAGTACTTC | CSAGPHSYEQYF
TRBJ2-1 | TRBV20-1 | TRBD2 | many | TGCAGTGCTAGAGGTCTAGCGGGAGGGCAAACCTACAATGAGCAGTTCTTC | CSARGLAGGQTYNEQFF
TRBJ1-4 | TRBV3-1 | NA | few | TGTGCCAGCAGCCAAGCCGGCGAAAAACTGTTTTTT | CASSQAGEKLFF
TRBJ2-3 | TRBV6-2/TRBV6-3 | NA | few | TGTGCCAGCAGTTACGATCCAGATACGCAGTATTTT | CASSYDPDTQYF
TRBJ2-7 | TRBV5-1 | NA | many | TGCGCCAGCAGCGAAAGGTTGAACGAGCAGTACTTC | CASSERLNEQYF
TRBJ2-3 | TRBV2 | NA | NA | TGTGCCAGCAGTGAAATTCAGCCCACAGATACGCAGTATTTT | CASSEIQPTDTQYF